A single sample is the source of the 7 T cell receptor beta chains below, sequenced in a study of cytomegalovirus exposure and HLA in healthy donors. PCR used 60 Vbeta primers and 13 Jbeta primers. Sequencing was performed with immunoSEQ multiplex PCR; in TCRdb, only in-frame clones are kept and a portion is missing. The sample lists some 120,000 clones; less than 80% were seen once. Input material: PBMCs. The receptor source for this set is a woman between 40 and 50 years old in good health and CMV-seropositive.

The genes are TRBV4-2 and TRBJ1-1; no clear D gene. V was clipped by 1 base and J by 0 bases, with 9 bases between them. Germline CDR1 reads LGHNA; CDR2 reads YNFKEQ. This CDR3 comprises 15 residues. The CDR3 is CASSQVAVMNTEAFF. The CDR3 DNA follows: TGTGCCAGCAGCCAAGTAGCAGTTATGAACACTGAAGCTTTCTTT.

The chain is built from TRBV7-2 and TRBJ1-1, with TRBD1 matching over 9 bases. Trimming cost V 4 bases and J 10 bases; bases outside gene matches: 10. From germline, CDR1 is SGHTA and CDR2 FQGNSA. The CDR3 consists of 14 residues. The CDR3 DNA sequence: TGTGCCAGCAGCTCACAGGGGGCGATCGGTGCAGCTTTCTTT. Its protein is CASSSQGAIGAAFF. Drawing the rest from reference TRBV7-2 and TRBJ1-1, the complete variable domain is GAGVSQSPSNKVTEKGKDVELRCDPISGHTALYWYRQSLGQGLEFLIYFQGNSAPDKSGLPSDRFSAERTGGSVSTLTIQRTQQEDSAVYLCASSSQGAIGAAFFGQGTRLTVV.

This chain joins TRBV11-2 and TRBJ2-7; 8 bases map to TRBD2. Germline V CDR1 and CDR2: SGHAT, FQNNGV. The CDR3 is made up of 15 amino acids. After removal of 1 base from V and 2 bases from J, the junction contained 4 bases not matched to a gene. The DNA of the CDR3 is TGTGCCAGCAGCTTAGGAGTCGGGAGGGCCTACGAGCAGTACTTC. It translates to CASSLGVGRAYEQYF.

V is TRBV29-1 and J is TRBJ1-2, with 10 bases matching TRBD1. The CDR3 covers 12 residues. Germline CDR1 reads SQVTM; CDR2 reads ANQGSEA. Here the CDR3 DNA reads TGCATCTCCCGAGGGACAGGGGAAGGCTACACCTTC. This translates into CISRGTGEGYTF.

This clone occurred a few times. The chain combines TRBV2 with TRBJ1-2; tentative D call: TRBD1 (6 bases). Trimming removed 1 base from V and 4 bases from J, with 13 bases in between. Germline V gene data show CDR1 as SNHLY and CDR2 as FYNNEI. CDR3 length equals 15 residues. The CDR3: CASSEGDRSPYGYTF. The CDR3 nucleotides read TGTGCCAGCAGTGAAGGCGACAGGTCCCCCTATGGCTACACCTTC.

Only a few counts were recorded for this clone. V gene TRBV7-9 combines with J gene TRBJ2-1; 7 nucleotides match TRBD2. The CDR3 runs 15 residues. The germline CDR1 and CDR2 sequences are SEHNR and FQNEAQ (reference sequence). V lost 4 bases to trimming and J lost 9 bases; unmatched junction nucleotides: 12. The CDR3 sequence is CASSSRTRLGGEQFF. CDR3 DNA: TGTGCCAGCAGCTCCCGGACTAGGCTAGGCGGTGAGCAGTTCTTC.

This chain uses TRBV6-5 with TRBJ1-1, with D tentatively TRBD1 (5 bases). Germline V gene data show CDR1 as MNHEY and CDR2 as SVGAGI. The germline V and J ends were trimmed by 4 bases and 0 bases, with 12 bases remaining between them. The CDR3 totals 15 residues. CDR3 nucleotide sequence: TGTGCCAGCAGTTCAGTCCCAGGGATGAACACTGAAGCTTTCTTT. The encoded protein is CASSSVPGMNTEAFF.